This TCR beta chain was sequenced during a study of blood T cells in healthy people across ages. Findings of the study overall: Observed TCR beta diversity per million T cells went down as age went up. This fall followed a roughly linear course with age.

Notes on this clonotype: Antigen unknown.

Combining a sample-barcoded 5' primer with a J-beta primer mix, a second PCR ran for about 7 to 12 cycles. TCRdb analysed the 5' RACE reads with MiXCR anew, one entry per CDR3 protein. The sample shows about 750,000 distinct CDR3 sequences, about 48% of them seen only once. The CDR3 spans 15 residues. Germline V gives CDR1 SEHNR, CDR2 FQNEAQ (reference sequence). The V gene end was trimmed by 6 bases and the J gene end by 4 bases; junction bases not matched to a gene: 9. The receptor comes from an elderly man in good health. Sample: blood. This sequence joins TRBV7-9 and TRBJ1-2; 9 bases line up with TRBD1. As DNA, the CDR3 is TGTGCCAGCAGTCGGGGACAGGGAACCCCCTATGGCTACACCTTC. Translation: CASSRGQGTPYGYTF.